Presented here are 25 T cell receptor beta chains from one specimen sequenced in a study of T cell responses to AZD1222 COVID-19 vaccine. The protocol was immunoSEQ multiplex PCR, while the TCRdb copy is restricted to in-frame clones and leaves out a portion. The data contain 150,000 or so clones, around 90% of them singletons. The sequenced sample was peripheral blood, obtained 28 days after the second AZD1222 dose. Receptors were obtained from an adult who received the AZD1222 COVID-19 vaccine.

This sequence joins TRBV24-1 and TRBJ2-1; TRBD2 aligns across 16 bases. CDR3 length: 21 residues. The J segment lost 1 base and the V segment lost 6 bases, leaving 14 bases of the junction unmatched. The germline V gene encodes CDR1 KGHDR and CDR2 SFDVKD. The CDR3 sequence is CATSPSFGTSGRARSYNEQFF. The CDR3 region has the DNA TGTGCCACCAGTCCGAGTTTCGGGACTAGCGGGAGGGCCAGATCCTACAATGAGCAGTTCTTC.

The rearrangement links TRBV18 to TRBJ2-7; TRBD1 aligns across 9 bases. CDR1 is KGHSH and CDR2 is LQKENI in the germline V gene. This CDR3 region has 14 residues. Trimming at V came to 6 bases and at J to 6 bases, leaving 9 bases not matched to a gene. CDR3 residues: CASSPDRGPFEQYF. The CDR3 nucleotides read TGTGCCAGCTCGCCGGACAGGGGTCCCTTCGAGCAGTACTTC. The complete variable domain, with remaining parts taken from reference TRBV18 and TRBJ2-7, reads NAGVMQNPRHLVRRRGQEARLRCSPMKGHSHVYWYRQLPEEGLKFMVYLQKENIIDESGMPKERFSAEFPKEGPSILRIQQVVRGDSAAYFCASSPDRGPFEQYFGPGTRLTVT.

This rearrangement joins TRBV2 to TRBJ1-1, with D maybe TRBD1 (5 bases). Germline CDR1 SNHLY, CDR2 FYNNEI. Trimming removed 4 bases from V and 11 bases from J, with 14 bases in between. The CDR3 contains 12 residues. In nucleotides, the CDR3 is TGTGCCAGCAGTGTGAGGGGTCCCCAGGCTTTCTTT. It translates to CASSVRGPQAFF. Drawing the rest from reference TRBV2 and TRBJ1-1, the complete variable domain is EPEVTQTPSHQVTQMGQEVILRCVPISNHLYFYWYRQILGQKVEFLVSFYNNEISEKSEIFDDQFSVERPDGSNFTLKIRSTKLEDSAMYFCASSVRGPQAFFGQGTRLTVV.

This clone occurred once. The gene calls are TRBV19 and TRBJ2-7; tentatively, D is TRBD1 (5 bases). V was clipped by 3 bases and J by 2 bases, with 17 bases between them. Germline V gene data show CDR1 as LNHDA and CDR2 as SQIVND (reference sequence). The CDR3 totals 16 residues. CDR3 coding DNA: TGTGCCAGTAGTATGATCCAGGGAAATTCCCCCTACGAGCAGTACTTC. It specifies CASSMIQGNSPYEQYF.

This clone was observed a single time. The rearrangement links TRBV30 to TRBJ2-3, with TRBD2 matching over 12 bases. V lost 0 bases and J lost 4; bases outside the gene matches: 8. The CDR3 has 17 amino acids. Germline assignment: CDR1 GTSNPN and CDR2 SVGIG (reference sequence). The CDR3 bases are TGTGCCTGGAGTGTACCGAGACTAGCGGGAGCTCCAGATACGCAGTATTTT. As protein: CAWSVPRLAGAPDTQYF.

The DNA for the CDR3 is TGTGCCAGCAGTTGGGACATCCAAGAGACCCAGTACTTC. Translated, it gives CASSWDIQETQYF. The rearrangement links TRBV12-3 or TRBV12-4 to TRBJ2-5, with D possibly being TRBD1 (6 bases). V was shortened by 4 bases and J by 1 base, with 7 bases between the two germline ends. The CDR3 runs 13 residues.

The rearrangement links TRBV28 to TRBJ1-6; D may be TRBD1 (5 bases). CDR3 length: 15 residues. Germline CDR1 and CDR2: MDHEN and SYDVKM. Trimming took off 1 base at V and 9 bases at J, with 13 bases between the two ends. CDR3 protein: CASSLLGRGSSPLHF. CDR3 in DNA: TGTGCCAGCAGTTTATTGGGTAGGGGAAGTTCACCCCTCCACTTT.

This clone showed up just a few times. The chain uses TRBV3-1 (or the pseudogene TRBV3-2) and TRBJ2-3, with 8 bases aligning to TRBD2. CDR1 and CDR2 from the germline V gene are LGHDT and YNNKEL (reference sequence). The J segment lost 2 bases and the V segment lost 2 bases, leaving 3 bases of the junction unmatched. This CDR3 has 15 residues. In DNA, the CDR3 is TGTGCCAGCAGCCAACCTAGCGGGTCCACAGATACGCAGTATTTT. Its protein product is CASSQPSGSTDTQYF.

This clone was seen a single time. The rearrangement joins TRBV28 to TRBJ1-5; D might be TRBD1 (6 bases). Trimming removed 4 bases from V and 5 bases from J, with 9 bases in between. This CDR3 has 13 residues. Germline V lookup: CDR1 MDHEN, CDR2 SYDVKM. CDR3 loop: CASSSGVYQPQHF. The CDR3 DNA reads TGTGCCAGCAGTTCAGGGGTTTATCAGCCCCAGCATTTT.

V usage is TRBV10-3 and J usage is TRBJ1-2, with a tentative D call TRBD1 (6 bases). CDR1 and CDR2 from the germline V gene are ENHRY and SYGVKD. The CDR3 contains 16 residues. Trimming pared 0 bases from V and 0 bases from J, leaving 11 bases between. CDR3 DNA: TGTGCCATCAGTGAGTCTAGACAGGCAGCTAACTATGGCTACACCTTC. Translating gives CAISESRQAANYGYTF.

This chain connects TRBV9 to TRBJ1-1, with D possibly TRBD1 on 5 matching bases. CDR1 SGDLS and CDR2 YYNGEE come from the germline V gene. V gave up 4 bases and J gave up 1 base, with 17 bases separating them. The CDR3 is made up of 16 amino acids. CDR3 loop: CASSPILGAWNTEAFF. DNA of the CDR3: TGTGCCAGCAGCCCCATTCTAGGGGCTTGGAACACTGAAGCTTTCTTT.

The gene calls are TRBV2 and TRBJ1-2; D not certain. The CDR3 is made up of 11 amino acids. Germline V CDR1 and CDR2: SNHLY, FYNNEI. V lost 3 bases and J 14 bases, leaving 13 bases between the germline ends. Here the CDR3 reads CASSEIVTSTF. In DNA form, the CDR3 reads TGTGCCAGCAGTGAGATCGTGACGAGTACCTTC.

The V and J genes are TRBV19 and TRBJ2-7; weak D call: TRBD2 (6 bases). Trimming took 8 bases from V and 1 from J, leaving 12 bases between them. CDR3 length: 13 residues. The germline V gene has CDR1 LNHDA and CDR2 SQIVND (reference sequence). Written as DNA, the CDR3 is TGTGCCAGTGCCGGGACTCCTTCCTACGAGCAGTACTTC. It encodes CASAGTPSYEQYF. The full variable domain, with the rest looked up from reference TRBV19 and TRBJ2-7, is DGGITQSPKYLFRKEGQNVTLSCEQNLNHDAMYWYRQDPGQGLRLIYYSQIVNDFQKGDIAEGYSVSREKKESFPLTVTSAQKNPTAFYLCASAGTPSYEQYFGPGTRLTVT.

The chain carries TRBV18 and TRBJ2-1; no clear D. There are 18 residues in the CDR3. V lost 3 bases, J lost 8 bases, and 26 bases lay in between. Germline loops: CDR1 KGHSH, CDR2 LQKENI. The CDR3 loop is CASSPRMASPLFGDEQFF. CDR3 sequence (DNA): TGTGCCAGCTCACCTCGGATGGCAAGCCCGTTATTCGGAGATGAGCAGTTCTTC.

The chain recombines TRBV19 with TRBJ2-2; 7 bases are shared with TRBD2. The V segment lost 9 bases and the J segment 5 bases; nucleotides outside the gene matches: 9. The germline V gene encodes CDR1 LNHDA and CDR2 SQIVND (reference sequence). There are 14 residues in the CDR3. CDR3 nucleotides: TGTGCCAGCCTCAGGAGGGAGGGAACCGGGGAGCTGTTTTTT. Encoded protein: CASLRREGTGELFF.

The DNA for the CDR3 is TGTGCCAGCAGCTCCCGAGGCGGGAATCTCTACAATGAGCAGTTCTTC. Translation: CASSSRGGNLYNEQFF. V gene TRBV7-3 combines with J gene TRBJ2-1; a possible D gene is TRBD2 (6 bases). Germline values: CDR1 SGHTA, CDR2 FQGTGA. The CDR3 extends over 16 amino acids. V was shortened by 4 bases and J by 3 bases, with 16 bases between the two germline ends.

V gene TRBV5-1 combines with J gene TRBJ1-5; a weak D match, TRBD1 (6 bases). V lost 1 base and J lost 5, with 10 bases in between. This CDR3 comprises 14 residues. From germline, CDR1 is SGHRS and CDR2 YFSETQ. Written as DNA, the CDR3 is TGCGCCAGCAGCTTGACGGGGGGCGATCAGCCCCAGCATTTT. It yields the protein CASSLTGGDQPQHF.

The V and J genes are TRBV5-4 and TRBJ2-1; D not certain. This CDR3 is built from 14 residues. Germline CDR1 and CDR2: SGHNT and YYREEE (reference sequence). Written as DNA, the CDR3 is TGTGCTTACGCGCAGGCTAGTTTTCGGGATGAGCAGTTCTTC. Translating it yields CAYAQASFRDEQFF.

The table lists this clone with a count of one. V gene TRBV18 combines with J gene TRBJ1-2, with D possibly matching TRBD1 (5 bases). The length of the CDR3 is 15 residues. The germline V and J ends were trimmed by 3 bases and 4 bases, with 15 bases remaining between them. Germline V gene data show CDR1 as KGHSH and CDR2 as LQKENI. CDR3: CASSPPGPEIYGYTF. The CDR3 coding sequence is TGTGCCAGCTCACCGCCGGGACCAGAAATCTATGGCTACACCTTC.

The chain combines TRBV28 with TRBJ1-2, with 7 bases matching TRBD1. CDR1 and CDR2 from the germline V gene are MDHEN and SYDVKM. This CDR3 is 15 amino acids long. V shed 5 bases, J shed 4 bases, and the junction held 10 bases outside the gene matches. The CDR3 DNA reads as TGTGCCAGCAGTGCGCGACAGGGAAGATTCTATGGCTACACCTTC. Residues: CASSARQGRFYGYTF.

The V and J genes are TRBV24-1 and TRBJ2-4, with 7 bases matching TRBD1. The CDR3 has 16 amino acids. CDR1 and CDR2 from the germline V gene are KGHDR and SFDVKD. V lost 2 bases and J lost 3; bases outside the gene matches: 6. CDR3 amino acids: CATSDSQGVGKNIQYF. CDR3 sequence (DNA): TGTGCCACCAGTGATTCTCAGGGGGTCGGCAAAAACATTCAGTACTTC.

This chain uses TRBV15 with TRBJ2-4, with 11 bases fitting TRBD1. The germline V gene encodes CDR1 LNHNV and CDR2 YYDKDF (reference sequence). The CDR3 is 20 residues long. V gave up 0 bases and J gave up 2 bases; unmatched junction bases: 12. The CDR3 here is CATSREAQGGTGGSKNIQYF. CDR3 coding DNA: TGTGCCACCAGCAGAGAGGCCCAGGGTGGGACAGGGGGATCCAAAAACATTCAGTACTTC.

This chain connects TRBV5-5 to TRBJ2-7; D not certain. Germline CDR1 SGHKS, CDR2 YYEKEE (reference sequence). The germline V and J ends were trimmed by 3 bases and 1 base, with 11 bases remaining between them. The CDR3 runs to 14 residues. CDR3 DNA sequence: TGTGCCAGCAGCTCCCAGACAATTTCCTACGAGCAGTACTTC. Amino acids: CASSSQTISYEQYF. The full variable domain, with the rest looked up from reference TRBV5-5 and TRBJ2-7, is DAGVTQSPTHLIKTRGQQVTLRCSPISGHKSVSWYQQVLGQGPQFIFQYYEKEERGRGNFPDRFSARQFPNYSSELNVNALLLGDSALYLCASSSQTISYEQYFGPGTRLTVT.

The genes are TRBV7-2 and TRBJ2-2; no clear D. The length of the CDR3 is 13 residues. The germline gives CDR1 SGHTA, CDR2 FQGNSA. Deletions cut 5 bases from V and 8 bases from J, with 12 bases between. The CDR3 nucleotides read TGTGCCAGCAGCCCCCTCGTGGCTGGGGAGCTGTTTTTT. Translated: CASSPLVAGELFF.

The CDR3 DNA reads TGTGCCAGTAGTCCCAGGGGTCGGGGACTGTTTTTT. Protein: CASSPRGRGLFF. The chain links TRBV19 to TRBJ1-4; D might be TRBD1 (6 bases). V was trimmed by 5 bases and J by 13 bases, leaving 14 bases between them. The CDR3 extends over 12 amino acids. CDR1 is LNHDA and CDR2 is SQIVND in the germline V gene (reference sequence).